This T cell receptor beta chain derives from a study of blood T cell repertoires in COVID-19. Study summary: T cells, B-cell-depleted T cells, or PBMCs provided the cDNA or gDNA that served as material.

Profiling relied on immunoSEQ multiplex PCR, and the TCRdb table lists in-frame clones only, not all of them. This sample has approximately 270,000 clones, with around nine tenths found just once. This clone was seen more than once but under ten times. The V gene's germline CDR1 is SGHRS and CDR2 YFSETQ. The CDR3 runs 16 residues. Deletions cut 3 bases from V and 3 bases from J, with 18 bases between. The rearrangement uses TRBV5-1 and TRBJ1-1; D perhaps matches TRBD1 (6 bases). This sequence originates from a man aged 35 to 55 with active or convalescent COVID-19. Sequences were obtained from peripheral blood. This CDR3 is CASSSNYGGLYTEAFF. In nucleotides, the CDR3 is TGCGCCAGCAGCTCGAATTACGGGGGGCTTTACACTGAAGCTTTCTTT. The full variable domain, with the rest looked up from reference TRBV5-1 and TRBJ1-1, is KAGVTQTPRYLIKTRGQQVTLSCSPISGHRSVSWYQQTPGQGLQFLFEYFSETQRNKGNFPGRFSGRQFSNSRSEMNVSTLELGDSALYLCASSSNYGGLYTEAFFGQGTRLTVV.